The clone carrying this TCR beta chain was observed a handful of times. No antigen is known for it. Overnight CMV lysate stimulation of fresh PBMCs defined donor CMV status by CD4+ IFNgamma. CD4 T cells were positively selected, then CD8 T cells from the CD4-negative fraction. The record originates from a study of naive and memory T cell subsets. Overall study results and limits: Gini index rose across naive, CM, EM and EMRA in CD4 and CD8. Possibly reflecting memory cells re-expressing CD45RA, a few larger clonotypes occurred in naive repertoires, especially CD8. Naive and memory subsets had different power law exponents for TCR abundance.

Two oligonucleotides, mixed equimolar, formed the beta constant-region primer covering TRBC1 and TRBC2. The ligated cDNA underwent four PCR rounds using SP2 and nested alpha and beta constant-region primers. TCRdb recomputed calls from the UMI-ligation and nested PCR reads with MiXCR, one row per CDR3 protein. The table includes roughly 100,000 distinct CDR3 sequences, around 10% detected once. The TCR originated in a human donor in good health. Sequences were obtained from naive CD4+ T cells from blood.

CDR3 loop: CSPGERGVTYEQYF. CDR3 in DNA: TGCAGCCCGGGAGAGCGGGGGGTAACCTACGAGCAGTACTTC. The chain couples TRBV29-1 to TRBJ2-7; TRBD2 aligns across 9 bases. V lost 8 bases to trimming and J lost 2 bases; unmatched junction nucleotides: 10. CDR1 and CDR2 (germline): SQVTM, ANQGSEA. This CDR3 spans 14 amino acids.